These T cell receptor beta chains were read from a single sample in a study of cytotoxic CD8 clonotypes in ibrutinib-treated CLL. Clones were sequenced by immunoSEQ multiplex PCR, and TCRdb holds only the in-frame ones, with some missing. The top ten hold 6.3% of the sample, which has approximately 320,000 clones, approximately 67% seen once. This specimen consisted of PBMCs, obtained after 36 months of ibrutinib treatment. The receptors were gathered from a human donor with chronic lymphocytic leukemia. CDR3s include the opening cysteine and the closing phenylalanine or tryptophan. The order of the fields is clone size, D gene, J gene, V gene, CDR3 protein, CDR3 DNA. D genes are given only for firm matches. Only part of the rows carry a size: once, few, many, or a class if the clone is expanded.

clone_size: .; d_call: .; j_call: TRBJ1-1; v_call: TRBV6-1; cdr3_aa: CASSALMNTEAFF; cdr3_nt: TGTGCCAGCAGTGCGTTGATGAACACTGAAGCTTTCTTT
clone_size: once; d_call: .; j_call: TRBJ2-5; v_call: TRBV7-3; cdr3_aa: CASSLVLGWVETQYF; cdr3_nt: TGTGCCAGCAGCTTAGTATTAGGTTGGGTTGAGACCCAGTACTTC
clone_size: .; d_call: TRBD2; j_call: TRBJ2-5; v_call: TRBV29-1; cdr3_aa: CSVERWSGGQETQYF; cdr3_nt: TGCAGCGTTGAACGGTGGAGCGGGGGACAAGAGACCCAGTACTTC
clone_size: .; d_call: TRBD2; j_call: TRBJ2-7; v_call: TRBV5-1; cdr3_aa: CASSRTSGEQYF; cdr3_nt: TGCGCCAGCAGCCGGACTAGTGGGGAGCAGTACTTC
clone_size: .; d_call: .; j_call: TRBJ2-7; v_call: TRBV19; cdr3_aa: CASIASLVSYEQYF; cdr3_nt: TGTGCCAGTATCGCCTCACTAGTTTCCTACGAGCAGTACTTC
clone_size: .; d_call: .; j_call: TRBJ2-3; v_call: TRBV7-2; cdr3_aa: CASSLVGSPDTQYF; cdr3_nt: TGTGCCAGCAGCTTAGTAGGGTCCCCAGATACGCAGTATTTT
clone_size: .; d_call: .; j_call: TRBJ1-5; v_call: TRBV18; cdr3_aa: CASSLRGSVNQPQHF; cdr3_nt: TGTGCCAGCTCACTTAGGGGGTCCGTCAATCAGCCCCAGCATTTT
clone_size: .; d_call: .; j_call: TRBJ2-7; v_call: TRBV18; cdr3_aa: CASSPPGRVTSEQYF; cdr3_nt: TGTGCCAGCTCACCACCGGGCAGGGTCACGTCCGAGCAGTACTTC
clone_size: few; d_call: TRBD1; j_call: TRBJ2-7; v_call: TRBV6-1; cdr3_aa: CASRNRDRGPYEQYF; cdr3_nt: TGTGCCAGCAGAAACCGGGACAGGGGACCCTACGAGCAGTACTTC
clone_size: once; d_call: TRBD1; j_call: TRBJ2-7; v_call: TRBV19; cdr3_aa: CASSTGQVSHEQYF; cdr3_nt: TGTGCCAGTAGTACCGGACAGGTCAGTCACGAGCAGTACTTC
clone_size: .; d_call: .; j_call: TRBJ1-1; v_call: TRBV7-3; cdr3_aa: CASSQQGIGTEAFF; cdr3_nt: TGTGCCAGCAGCCAGCAGGGTATCGGGACTGAAGCTTTCTTT
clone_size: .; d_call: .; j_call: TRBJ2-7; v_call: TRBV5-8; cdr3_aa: CASSFGDSGSYEQYF; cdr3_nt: TGTGCCAGCAGCTTCGGGGACTCGGGGTCCTACGAGCAGTACTTC
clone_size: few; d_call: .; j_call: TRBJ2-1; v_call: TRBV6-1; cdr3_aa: CASSDWINREQFF; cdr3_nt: TGTGCCAGCAGTGATTGGATTAACAGGGAGCAGTTCTTC
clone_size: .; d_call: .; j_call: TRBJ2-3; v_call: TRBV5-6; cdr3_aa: CASRGGTYAQYF; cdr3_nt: TGTGCCAGCAGGGGCGGTACCTACGCGCAGTATTTT
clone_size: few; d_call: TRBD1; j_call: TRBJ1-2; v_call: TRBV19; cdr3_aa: CASSLRDRRGYTF; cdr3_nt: TGTGCCAGTAGCCTCAGGGACAGGAGGGGCTACACCTTC
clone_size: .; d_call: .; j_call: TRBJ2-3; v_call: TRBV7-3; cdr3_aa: CASSLFAVGTQYF; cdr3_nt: TGTGCCAGCAGCTTATTTGCAGTTGGTACGCAGTATTTT
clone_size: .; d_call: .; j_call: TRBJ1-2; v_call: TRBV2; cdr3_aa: CASEQSRAYYTF; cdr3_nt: TGTGCCAGCGAACAGTCGAGGGCCTACTACACCTTC
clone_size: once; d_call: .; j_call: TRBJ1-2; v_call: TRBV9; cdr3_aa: CASSVPFLTGKGHYGYTF; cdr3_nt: TGTGCCAGCAGCGTCCCCTTCCTCACAGGGAAAGGGCACTATGGCTACACCTTC
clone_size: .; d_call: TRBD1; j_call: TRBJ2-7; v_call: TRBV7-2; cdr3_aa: CASSTRDRDYEQYF; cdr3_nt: TGTGCCAGCAGCACAAGGGACAGGGACTACGAGCAGTACTTC
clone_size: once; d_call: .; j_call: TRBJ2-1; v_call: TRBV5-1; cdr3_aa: CASSLALGPSNEQFF; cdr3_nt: TGCGCCAGCAGCTTGGCCCTGGGCCCGTCCAATGAGCAGTTCTTC
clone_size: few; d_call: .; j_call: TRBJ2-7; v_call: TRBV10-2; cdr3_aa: CASTRRWEQYF; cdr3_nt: TGCGCCAGCACCAGAAGGTGGGAGCAGTACTTC
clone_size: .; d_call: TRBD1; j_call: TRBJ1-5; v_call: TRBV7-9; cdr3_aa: CASSFSGGWQPQHF; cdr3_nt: TGTGCCAGCAGCTTTTCAGGGGGCTGGCAGCCCCAGCATTTT
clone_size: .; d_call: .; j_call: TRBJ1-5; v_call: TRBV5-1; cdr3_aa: CASRVGNNQPQHF; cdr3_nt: TGCGCCAGCAGAGTGGGCAACAATCAGCCCCAGCATTTT
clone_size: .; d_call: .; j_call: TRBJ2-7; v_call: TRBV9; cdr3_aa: CASSITPRTAPYEQYF; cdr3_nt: TGTGCCAGCAGCATTACCCCACGGACAGCCCCCTACGAGCAGTACTTC
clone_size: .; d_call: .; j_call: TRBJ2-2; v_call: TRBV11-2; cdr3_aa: CASSSRGGTGELFF; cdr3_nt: TGTGCCAGCAGTTCTAGAGGGGGCACCGGGGAGCTGTTTTTT
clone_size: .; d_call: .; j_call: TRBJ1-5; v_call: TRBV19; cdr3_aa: CASSIDLGQPQHF; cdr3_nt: TGTGCCAGTAGTATAGATCTCGGTCAGCCCCAGCATTTT
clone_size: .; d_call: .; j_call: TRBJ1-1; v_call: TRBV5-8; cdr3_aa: CASSLGRASNTEAFF; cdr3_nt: TGTGCCAGCAGCTTGGGCCGGGCATCGAACACTGAAGCTTTCTTT
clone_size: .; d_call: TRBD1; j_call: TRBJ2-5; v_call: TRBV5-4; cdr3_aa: CASSSKDRGRQETQYF; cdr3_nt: TGTGCCAGCAGCTCTAAGGACAGGGGGCGGCAAGAGACCCAGTACTTC
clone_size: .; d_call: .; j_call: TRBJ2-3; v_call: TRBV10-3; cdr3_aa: CAISEGGSLRTDTQYF; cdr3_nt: TGTGCCATCAGTGAGGGGGGTAGCTTGCGCACAGATACGCAGTATTTT
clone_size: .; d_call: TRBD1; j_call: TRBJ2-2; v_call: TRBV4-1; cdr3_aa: CASSQDGTGWWELFF; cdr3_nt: TGCGCCAGCAGCCAAGATGGGACAGGTTGGTGGGAGCTGTTTTTT
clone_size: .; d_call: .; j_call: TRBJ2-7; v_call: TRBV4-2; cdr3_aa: CASSQGGVGVAYEQYF; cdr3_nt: TGTGCCAGCAGCCAAGGAGGGGTCGGGGTAGCCTACGAGCAGTACTTC
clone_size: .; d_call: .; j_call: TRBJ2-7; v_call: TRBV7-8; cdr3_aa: CASSRAGTVSSYEQYF; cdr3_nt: TGTGCCAGCAGCCGAGCCGGGACGGTAAGCTCCTACGAGCAGTACTTC
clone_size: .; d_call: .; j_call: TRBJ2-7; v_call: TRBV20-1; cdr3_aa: CSAKTIEQYF; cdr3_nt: TGCAGTGCCAAGACGATCGAGCAGTACTTC
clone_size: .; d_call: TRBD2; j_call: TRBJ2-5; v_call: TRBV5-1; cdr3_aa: CASSLWGGLAARPNQETQYF; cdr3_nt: TGCGCCAGCAGCTTGTGGGGAGGACTAGCGGCGCGACCTAACCAAGAGACCCAGTACTTC
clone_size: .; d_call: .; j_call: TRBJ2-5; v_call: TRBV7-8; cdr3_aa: CASSLAVSSWGETQYF; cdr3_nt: TGTGCCAGCAGCTTAGCAGTTTCCAGCTGGGGAGAGACCCAGTACTTC
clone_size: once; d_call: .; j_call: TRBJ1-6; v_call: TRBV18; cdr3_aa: CASSGTANSPLHF; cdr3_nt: TGTGCCAGCTCAGGTACAGCTAATTCACCCCTCCACTTT
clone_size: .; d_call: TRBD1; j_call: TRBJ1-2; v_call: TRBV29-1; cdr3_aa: CSVDDRGLYGYTF; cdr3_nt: TGCAGCGTTGATGACAGGGGGCTCTATGGCTACACCTTC
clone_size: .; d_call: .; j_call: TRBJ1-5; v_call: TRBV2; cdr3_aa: CASIPEPLHQPQHF; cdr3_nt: TGTGCCAGCATCCCGGAGCCTCTTCATCAGCCCCAGCATTTT
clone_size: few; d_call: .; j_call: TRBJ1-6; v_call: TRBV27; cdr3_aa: CASSFRNYNSPLHF; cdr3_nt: TGTGCCAGCAGTTTTCGAAACTATAATTCACCCCTCCACTTT
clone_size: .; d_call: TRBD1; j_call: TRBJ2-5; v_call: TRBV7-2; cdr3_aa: CASSSLTGVGETQYF; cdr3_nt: TGTGCCAGCAGCTCCCTGACAGGGGTGGGAGAGACCCAGTACTTC
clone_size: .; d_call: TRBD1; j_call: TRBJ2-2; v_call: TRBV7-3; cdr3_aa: CASSLNPGQVNTGELFF; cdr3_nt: TGTGCCAGCAGCTTAAATCCCGGACAGGTGAACACCGGGGAGCTGTTTTTT
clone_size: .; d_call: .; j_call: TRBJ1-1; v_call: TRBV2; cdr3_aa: CASSEGGLNTEAFF; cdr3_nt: TGTGCCAGCAGTGAAGGGGGGCTGAACACTGAAGCTTTCTTT
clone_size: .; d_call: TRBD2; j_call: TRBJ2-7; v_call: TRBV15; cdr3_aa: CATTAGGGNEQYF; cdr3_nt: TGTGCTACCACGGCGGGGGGCGGAAACGAGCAGTACTTC
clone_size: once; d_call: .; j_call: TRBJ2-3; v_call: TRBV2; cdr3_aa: CASREDTDTQYF; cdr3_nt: TGTGCCAGCAGAGAAGACACAGATACGCAGTATTTT
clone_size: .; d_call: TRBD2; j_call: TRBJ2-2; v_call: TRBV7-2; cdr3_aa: CASSLNGRVSTGELFF; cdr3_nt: TGTGCCAGCAGCTTGAACGGGAGGGTGTCCACCGGGGAGCTGTTTTTT
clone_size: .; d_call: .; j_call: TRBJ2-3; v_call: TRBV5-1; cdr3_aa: CASTTTVQSTDTQYF; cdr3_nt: TGCGCCAGCACCACGACAGTCCAAAGCACAGATACGCAGTATTTT
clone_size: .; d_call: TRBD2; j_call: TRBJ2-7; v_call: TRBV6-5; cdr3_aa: CASTKSGSRNYEQYF; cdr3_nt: TGTGCCAGCACCAAAAGCGGGAGTCGAAACTACGAGCAGTACTTC
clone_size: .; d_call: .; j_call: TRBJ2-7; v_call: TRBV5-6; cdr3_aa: CASSLEGHPLRYEQYF; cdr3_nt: TGTGCCAGCAGCTTGGAAGGTCACCCCTTGCGGTACGAGCAGTACTTC
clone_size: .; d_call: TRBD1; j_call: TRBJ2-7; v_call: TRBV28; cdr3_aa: CASRKMRTGIQYF; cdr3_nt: TGTGCCAGCAGAAAGATGCGGACAGGAATACAGTACTTC
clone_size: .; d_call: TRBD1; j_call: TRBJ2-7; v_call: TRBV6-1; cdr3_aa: CASSEVQGSYEQYF; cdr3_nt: TGTGCCAGCAGTGAAGTACAGGGGAGCTACGAGCAGTACTTC
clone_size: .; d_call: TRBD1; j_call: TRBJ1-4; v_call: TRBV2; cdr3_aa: CASSYRGGDEKLFF; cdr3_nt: TGTGCCAGCAGTTACAGGGGAGGGGATGAAAAACTGTTTTTT
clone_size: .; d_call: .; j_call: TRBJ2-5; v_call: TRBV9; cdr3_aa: CASSISPQETQYF; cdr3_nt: TGTGCCAGCAGCATTAGCCCCCAAGAGACCCAGTACTTC